The rows below give T cell receptor beta chains drawn from one sample of a study of T cell changes during pregnancy in multiple sclerosis. Some clones are missing from TCRdb's copy, which holds only in-frame ones; the method was immunoSEQ multiplex PCR. Seen here are tens of thousands of clones, about 89% observed once, and the top ten hold about 0.52%. The input for sequencing was CD4+ T cells from peripheral blood mononuclear cells, taken in the second trimester of pregnancy. These receptors were obtained from a female donor with multiple sclerosis, enrolled in a pregnancy study. Both conserved end residues are part of each CDR3. The order of the fields is D gene, CDR3 length, J gene, clone size, V gene, CDR3 DNA, CDR3 protein. A D gene is named only where the DNA matches it firmly. Expanded clones get a size class; other rows say once, few or many, or leave the size out.

>.|14|TRBJ1-2|.|TRBV5-1
TGCGCCAGCAGCTTGAATCAGGGGTCCTATGGCTACACCTTC
CASSLNQGSYGYTF
>.|14|TRBJ1-6|.|TRBV6-6
TGTGCCAGCAGCCAGGACAGCTTTAATTCACCCCTCCACTTT
CASSQDSFNSPLHF
>.|15|TRBJ1-4|.|TRBV11-2
TGTGCCAGCAGCTTAGGCCCTACGACTAATGAAAAACTGTTTTTT
CASSLGPTTNEKLFF
>.|15|TRBJ2-3|.|TRBV2
TGTGCCAGCAGTGAACCCGGAGGGGGCAAAGATACGCAGTATTTT
CASSEPGGGKDTQYF
>.|17|TRBJ1-2|.|TRBV27
TGTGCCAGCAGTCCCCTGGTTAGGAGGGGCGCACTCTATGGCTACACCTTC
CASSPLVRRGALYGYTF
>.|14|TRBJ1-1|.|TRBV7-2
TGTGCCAGCAAGATATCAAGCGGGGGGACTGAAGCTTTCTTT
CASKISSGGTEAFF
>.|12|TRBJ1-3|.|TRBV30
TGTGCCTGGAATATCAGAGGAAACACCATATATTTT
CAWNIRGNTIYF
>TRBD1|17|TRBJ1-6|.|TRBV5-6
TGTGCCAGCAGCTTGGGGACAGGGCGTATTTTTCAGTCACCCCTCCACTTT
CASSLGTGRIFQSPLHF
>.|15|TRBJ2-1|once|TRBV9
TGTGCCAGCAGCGCCCTAGTGGCCTCCTACAATGAGCAGTTCTTC
CASSALVASYNEQFF
>TRBD1|14|TRBJ1-5|.|TRBV6-6
TGTGCCAGCACGCGGCAGGGGGCCAATCAGCCCCAGCATTTT
CASTRQGANQPQHF
>.|16|TRBJ2-7|.|TRBV30
TGTGCCTGGAGTGTATTTGGTGGCAGGGGGGTCTACGAGCAGTACTTC
CAWSVFGGRGVYEQYF
>TRBD2|11|TRBJ2-1|.|TRBV20-1
TGCAGTGCCCGGACTAGCGGGAGGCAGTTCTTC
CSARTSGRQFF
>.|14|TRBJ2-7|.|TRBV6-5
TGTGCCAGCAGTACAACGGGACACTTCTACGAGCAGTACTTC
CASSTTGHFYEQYF
>.|15|TRBJ2-2|.|TRBV9
TGTGCCAGCAGCGTAGACAGGGTGAACACCGGGGAGCTGTTTTTT
CASSVDRVNTGELFF
>TRBD1|15|TRBJ1-6|.|TRBV18
TGTGCCAGCTCAAACCGGGACAGGGCAAATTCACCCCTCCACTTT
CASSNRDRANSPLHF
>.|17|TRBJ1-2|once|TRBV28
TGTGCCAGCAGTTCCACCCTCCGGGGTAACTTGGGGTATGGCTACACCTTC
CASSSTLRGNLGYGYTF
>.|15|TRBJ1-5|.|TRBV10-1
TGCGCCAGCAGTGTCTCAGGGGCCAGGCGTCAGCCCCAGCATTTT
CASSVSGARRQPQHF
>TRBD2|18|TRBJ2-5|.|TRBV4-3
TGCGCCAGCAGCCCCCAAATACCGGGACTAGCGGGGGGGGAGACCCAGTACTTC
CASSPQIPGLAGGETQYF
>TRBD1|14|TRBJ1-5|.|TRBV19
TGTGCCAGTAGTATAGTAGGGGGCGATCAGCCCCAGCATTTT
CASSIVGGDQPQHF
>TRBD2|16|TRBJ2-7|.|TRBV4-2
TGTGCCAGCAGCCAAGACCGGACTAGCGGAGGGCACGAGCAGTACTTC
CASSQDRTSGGHEQYF
>.|11|TRBJ2-1|once|TRBV5-4
TGTGCCAGCAGCGAACAGACTGAGCAGTTCTTC
CASSEQTEQFF
>.|15|TRBJ2-1|once|TRBV7-6
TGTGCCAGCAGCGCCGGACTGGTTTCCTACAATGAGCAGTTCTTC
CASSAGLVSYNEQFF
>.|12|TRBJ2-1|.|TRBV6-5
TGTGCCAGCACCAATACAGGGAATGAGCAGTTCTTC
CASTNTGNEQFF
>TRBD1|16|TRBJ1-1|.|TRBV14
TGTGCCAGCAGCCCGGGACAGGGTCGTTTGAACACTGAAGCTTTCTTT
CASSPGQGRLNTEAFF
>.|16|TRBJ2-2|.|TRBV11-2
TGTGCCAGCAGCTTCCGGGCGGGATCGGGCACCGGGGAGCTGTTTTTT
CASSFRAGSGTGELFF
>TRBD1|14|TRBJ1-2|.|TRBV5-1
TGCGCCAGCAGCTCTGGGACAGCAAACTATGGCTACACCTTC
CASSSGTANYGYTF
>.|15|TRBJ1-6|.|TRBV11-1
TGTGCCAGCAGCTTAAGCAGGGTCGGTAATTCACCCCTCCACTTT
CASSLSRVGNSPLHF
>.|14|TRBJ1-5|.|TRBV9
TGTGCCAGCAGCGTAGACGGGGGGTATCAGCCCCAGCATTTT
CASSVDGGYQPQHF
>TRBD1|15|TRBJ1-2|.|TRBV27
TGTGCCAGCAGTTTATTAGCAGGGCGAGGGGGCGGCTACACCTTC
CASSLLAGRGGGYTF
>.|12|TRBJ1-2|.|TRBV29-1
TGCAGCGTCTCCGAGGATTGGTATGGCTACACCTTC
CSVSEDWYGYTF
>.|15|TRBJ1-6|.|TRBV5-6
TGTGCCAGCAGCTTGATCAGCAGGGAGGATTCACCCCTCCACTTT
CASSLISREDSPLHF
>TRBD2|15|TRBJ2-3|.|TRBV7-9
TGTGCCAGCAGCCCTCTAGCGGGAGACACAGATACGCAGTATTTT
CASSPLAGDTDTQYF
>TRBD1|16|TRBJ2-1|.|TRBV6-4
TGTGCCAGCAGTAGTCCCGGGACAGTCTCCTACAATGAGCAGTTCTTC
CASSSPGTVSYNEQFF
>TRBD2|18|TRBJ2-7|.|TRBV7-9
TGTGCCAGCAGCCACTATCGGGGACTAGGGGTTTTGACCTACGAGCAGTACTTC
CASSHYRGLGVLTYEQYF
>.|20|TRBJ2-7|.|TRBV5-1
TGCGCCAGCAGCTTGGGGGTACAGGGAAAGACAGCGGGATTCAATTACGAGCAGTACTTC
CASSLGVQGKTAGFNYEQYF
>.|13|TRBJ2-7|.|TRBV30
TGTGCCTTTGACCGGGTCGCACGCGGCGAGCAGTACTTC
CAFDRVARGEQYF
>TRBD2|16|TRBJ2-7|.|TRBV6-6
TGTGCCAGCAGTTGGGGTTTGGCGGGAGAATCCCCCGAGCAGTACTTC
CASSWGLAGESPEQYF
>.|15|TRBJ2-5|.|TRBV28
TGTGCCAGCAGTTCCTCCGGTAGCGGCCAAGAGACCCAGTACTTC
CASSSSGSGQETQYF
>TRBD2|19|TRBJ2-5|.|TRBV5-1
TGCGCCAGCAGCTCCGGACTAGCGGGAGGGCCGAGACCCAGGGAGACCCAGTACTTC
CASSSGLAGGPRPRETQYF
>.|15|TRBJ1-2|.|TRBV11-3
TGTGCCAGCAGCTCGAGAGGGGGTTCGGCTCTTGGCTACACCTTC
CASSSRGGSALGYTF
>TRBD1|15|TRBJ1-4|few|TRBV6-6
TGTGCCAGCAGTTACCCTGGACAGGGGCGTGAAAAACTGTTTTTT
CASSYPGQGREKLFF
>.|11|TRBJ2-5|.|TRBV7-2
TGTGCCAGCACCCCCTTAGAGACCCAGTACTTC
CASTPLETQYF
>.|13|TRBJ2-5|.|TRBV27
TGTGCCAGCAGTCAGGGTCGCAGGGGGACCCAGTACTTC
CASSQGRRGTQYF
>TRBD1|16|TRBJ1-6|.|TRBV28
TGTGCCAGCAGTTCGGGGACAGGGTCGTATAATTCACCCCTCCACTTT
CASSSGTGSYNSPLHF
>.|13|TRBJ2-5|.|TRBV9
TGTGCCAGCAGCGTAGCTAGCCAAGAGACCCAGTACTTC
CASSVASQETQYF
>.|15|TRBJ2-7|.|TRBV19
TGTGCCAGTAGTATAGATCGCGGGGAGAACTACGAGCAGTACTTC
CASSIDRGENYEQYF
>.|14|TRBJ2-3|.|TRBV9
TGTGCCAGCAGCGTAGGGGGAGTTACAGATACGCAGTATTTT
CASSVGGVTDTQYF
>.|17|TRBJ1-6|.|TRBV5-4
TGTGCCAGCAGCCGCGATGGGGGGGGCAGTCAAAGTTCACCCCTCCACTTT
CASSRDGGGSQSSPLHF
>TRBD1|13|TRBJ1-1|.|TRBV6-1
TGTGCCAGCACCCGACAGGGTCTCCCTGAAGCTTTCTTT
CASTRQGLPEAFF
>.|11|TRBJ2-3|once|TRBV13
TGTGCCAACGCTCCAGCAGATACGCAGTATTTT
CANAPADTQYF
>TRBD1|14|TRBJ2-7|.|TRBV11-1
TGTGCCAGCAGCCCTCCTGGGACAGATTACGAGCAGTACTTC
CASSPPGTDYEQYF
>.|18|TRBJ2-5|.|TRBV28
TGTGCCAGCAGTCCCCTATTATCGGACAGAGCGTACCAAGAGACCCAGTACTTC
CASSPLLSDRAYQETQYF
>.|15|TRBJ1-6|.|TRBV5-4
TGTGCCAGCAGCTTGGTCGGCAGGGCGAATTCACCCCTCCACTTT
CASSLVGRANSPLHF
>TRBD1|13|TRBJ1-2|.|TRBV5-6
TGTGCCAGCAGCGAGGGACAGACCTATGGCTACACCTTC
CASSEGQTYGYTF
>TRBD1|15|TRBJ1-1|.|TRBV28
TGTGCCAGCAGTCCACAGGGGCAGGGGAACACTGAAGCTTTCTTT
CASSPQGQGNTEAFF